This passage covers 25 T cell receptor beta chains from one sample sequenced in a study of blood T cell repertoires in COVID-19. Assay: immunoSEQ multiplex PCR; the TCRdb copy retains only in-frame clones and omits some. The sample has about 70,000 clones; roughly 80% are singletons. The sequenced sample consisted of peripheral blood. The source is a woman of 80 years or more with acute or convalescent COVID-19.

The gene calls are TRBV7-9 and TRBJ1-1, with a weak D call TRBD1 (6 bases). CDR3 length equals 15 residues. Germline CDR1 and CDR2: SEHNR and FQNEAQ (reference sequence). V dropped 5 bases and J dropped 2 bases, with 15 bases sitting between them. The CDR3 region has the DNA TGTGCCAGCAGCCCCCGTTTAGGGGGAAACACTGAAGCTTTCTTT. As protein: CASSPRLGGNTEAFF.

The table lists this clone with a count of one. The J gene is TRBJ1-2, the V gene TRBV5-1; TRBD1 matches at 9 bases. The ends lost 3 bases at V and 8 bases at J; junction bases unmatched: 11. CDR1 SGHRS and CDR2 YFSETQ come from the germline V gene. The CDR3 runs to 15 residues. CDR3 in DNA: TGCGCCAGCAGCTCCGAATTGACAGGGGGTCGAGGCTACACCTTC. This sequence encodes CASSSELTGGRGYTF.

The chain joins TRBV7-9 to TRBJ2-1; weak D call: TRBD2 (6 bases). V was cut by 0 bases and J by 4 bases, with 10 bases left in between. The CDR3 has 15 amino acids. Germline V lookup: CDR1 SEHNR, CDR2 FQNEAQ (reference sequence). The CDR3 DNA is TGTGCCAGCAGCTTAGCGGGGGGACCTTACAATGAGCAGTTCTTC. Translation gives CASSLAGGPYNEQFF.

The chain employs TRBV5-1 and TRBJ1-1; perhaps TRBD1 as D (5 bases). V was clipped by 1 base and J by 1 base, with 11 bases between them. The germline V gene has CDR1 SGHRS and CDR2 YFSETQ. The CDR3 has 15 residues. CDR3 sequence: CASSLFTGENTEAFF. CDR3 DNA sequence: TGCGCCAGCAGCTTGTTTACAGGAGAGAACACTGAAGCTTTCTTT.

The V and J genes are TRBV6-5 and TRBJ2-7; possible D gene TRBD1, 5 bases. CDR3 length: 14 residues. Germline CDR1 MNHEY, CDR2 SVGAGI. Trimming took 8 bases from V and 3 from J, leaving 17 bases between them. CDR3 region: CASREERQIYEQYF. The CDR3 nucleotides read TGTGCCAGCCGAGAGGAGCGACAGATCTACGAGCAGTACTTC.

CDR3 sequence: CASSVGSGGYEQYF. CDR3 nucleotides: TGTGCCAGCAGCGTAGGCAGCGGGGGCTACGAGCAGTACTTC. The chain links TRBV9 to TRBJ2-7, with 8 bases aligning to TRBD2. The germline gives CDR1 SGDLS, CDR2 YYNGEE. V shed 0 bases and J 3 bases; nucleotides not matched to a gene: 2. This CDR3 contains 14 residues.

The rearrangement uses TRBV9 and TRBJ2-5; TRBD2 matches 10 bases. Germline V CDR1 and CDR2: SGDLS, YYNGEE. CDR3 size: 17 residues. The V gene end was trimmed by 0 bases and the J gene end by 1 base; junction bases not matched to a gene: 6. The CDR3 sequence is CASSVGASGGVQETQYF. In DNA, the CDR3 is TGTGCCAGCAGCGTAGGGGCTAGCGGGGGAGTCCAAGAGACCCAGTACTTC.

The V gene is TRBV5-1, the J gene TRBJ1-1; 7 nucleotides line up with TRBD1. After removal of 4 bases from V and 8 bases from J, the junction contained 11 bases not matched to a gene. Germline V gene data show CDR1 as SGHRS and CDR2 as YFSETQ. The CDR3 extends over 14 amino acids. Here the CDR3 reads CASSPGGYNQEAFF. The CDR3 nucleotides are TGCGCCAGCAGCCCAGGGGGGTACAACCAGGAAGCTTTCTTT.

V usage is TRBV7-9 and J usage is TRBJ2-1; D may be TRBD1 (6 bases). Trimming shortened V by 5 bases and J by 9 bases, and 17 bases separated the two germline ends. Germline loops: CDR1 SEHNR, CDR2 FQNEAQ (reference sequence). This CDR3 is 14 amino acids long. The CDR3 nucleotides are TGTGCCAGCAGCCACCTGGAAGTGACAGGTGAGCAGTTCTTC. Translated: CASSHLEVTGEQFF.

The chain uses TRBV4-1 and TRBJ1-3; 7 positions agree with TRBD1. Looked up from germline, CDR1 is MGHRA and CDR2 is YSYEKL. This CDR3 contains 16 residues. With V trimmed by 2 bases and J by 4 bases, 8 bases remained unmatched. The CDR3 protein is CASSQPTRDRGNTIYF. The CDR3 DNA reads TGCGCCAGCAGCCAACCTACAAGGGACAGAGGAAACACCATATATTTT.

The rearrangement uses TRBV30 and TRBJ2-7; D might be TRBD1 (5 bases). V gave up 2 bases and J gave up 3 bases, with 11 bases separating them. Germline CDR1 GTSNPN, CDR2 SVGIG (reference sequence). The CDR3 runs to 13 residues. CDR3 DNA: TGTGCCTGGAGTTCGGACACTTACTACGAGCAGTACTTC. It yields the protein CAWSSDTYYEQYF.

This chain uses TRBV7-2 with TRBJ1-4; a weak D match, TRBD1 (5 bases). The CDR3 runs to 15 residues. Trimming pared 2 bases from V and 3 bases from J, leaving 10 bases between. The germline CDR1 and CDR2 sequences are SGHTA and FQGNSA. The CDR3 sequence: CASSLRQLANEKLFF. In nucleotides, the CDR3 is TGTGCCAGCAGCTTAAGACAGTTAGCTAATGAAAAACTGTTTTTT.

In this sample, this clone turned up a few times. V and J are TRBV7-8 and TRBJ2-2; 9 positions match TRBD1. The CDR3 length is 16 residues. Looked up from germline, CDR1 is SGHVS and CDR2 is FQNEAQ. The V and J ends lost 5 bases and 1 base, in that order; junction bases with no gene match: 5. The CDR3 loop is CASSPGGQGNTGELFF. In nucleotides, the CDR3 is TGTGCCAGCAGCCCGGGGGGACAGGGGAACACCGGGGAGCTGTTTTTT.

This chain joins TRBV12-5 and TRBJ2-1; 9 positions agree with TRBD1. Looked up from germline, CDR1 is LGHNT and CDR2 is FRNRAP. The CDR3 has 18 amino acids. The V and J ends lost 1 base and 5 bases, in that order; junction bases with no gene match: 12. CDR3 protein: CASGLDRGRTGPHNEQFF. Written as DNA, the CDR3 is TGTGCTAGTGGTTTGGACAGGGGGCGGACGGGACCCCACAATGAGCAGTTCTTC.

The V and J genes are TRBV4-1 and TRBJ2-7; the match to TRBD2 covers 10 bases. V was clipped by 0 bases and J by 6 bases; unmatched bases: 8. From germline, CDR1 is MGHRA and CDR2 YSYEKL. CDR3 size: 16 residues. CDR3 coding DNA: TGCGCCAGCAGCCAAGATAGAGCGGGGGGGCTCTCCGAGCAGTACTTC. This translates into CASSQDRAGGLSEQYF.

The rearrangement joins TRBV7-2 to TRBJ1-2; the match to TRBD1 covers 10 bases. V dropped 4 bases and J dropped 4; count of bases not matched to a gene: 6. The CDR3 runs 15 residues. The germline gives CDR1 SGHTA, CDR2 FQGNSA. The CDR3, as DNA: TGTGCCAGCAGCTCGGGGACAGGGGACCTCTATGGCTACACCTTC. The encoded protein is CASSSGTGDLYGYTF.

Here the CDR3 DNA reads TGCAGCGTTCAATCCTATGGACTGGGGCAGGGGGCCCGAGCTTTCTTT. This encodes CSVQSYGLGQGARAFF. The V and J genes are TRBV29-1 and TRBJ1-1, with 8 bases matching TRBD1. The CDR3 contains 16 residues. Germline loops: CDR1 SQVTM, CDR2 ANQGSEA. J lost 10 bases, V lost 5 bases, and 21 bases had no gene match.

This clone was seen only a few times. The rearrangement links TRBV7-9 to TRBJ1-4, with a possible D match to TRBD1 (5 bases). The CDR3 runs to 17 residues. Between the trimmed V and J ends, which lost 3 bases and 0 bases, there was a span of 14 bases. CDR1 is SEHNR, CDR2 FQNEAQ, per germline (reference sequence). DNA of the CDR3: TGTGCCAGCAGCTTTCAGGCAGGGAGGGCAACTAATGAAAAACTGTTTTTT. The encoded protein is CASSFQAGRATNEKLFF.

This clone was seen only once. The chain links TRBV6-6 to TRBJ1-2; 12 bases agree with TRBD1. CDR1 and CDR2 (germline): MNHNY, SVGAGI (reference sequence). The CDR3 has 15 residues. The V and J ends lost 2 bases and 8 bases, in that order; junction bases with no gene match: 6. The CDR3 sequence: CASSYPGQGAQGYTF. The CDR3 nucleotides are TGTGCCAGCAGTTACCCGGGACAGGGGGCGCAAGGCTACACCTTC.

This clone was counted only a few times. The gene calls are TRBV2 and TRBJ2-5; 12 bases map to TRBD2. CDR3 length: 18 amino acids. The ends lost 2 bases at V and 5 bases at J; junction bases unmatched: 12. The V gene's germline CDR1 is SNHLY and CDR2 FYNNEI. CDR3 sequence: CASSEHRTSGDGGETQYF. CDR3 nucleotide sequence: TGTGCCAGCAGTGAACACCGGACTAGCGGGGATGGGGGCGAGACCCAGTACTTC. The whole variable domain, remainder taken from reference TRBV2 and TRBJ2-5, is EPEVTQTPSHQVTQMGQEVILRCVPISNHLYFYWYRQILGQKVEFLVSFYNNEISEKSEIFDDQFSVERPDGSNFTLKIRSTKLEDSAMYFCASSEHRTSGDGGETQYFGPGTRLLVL.

The chain joins TRBV21-1 to TRBJ2-7; the table names TRBD1, a call not compared with the DNA. TRBV21-1 is a pseudogene segment. CDR3 length: 18 amino acids. CDR3 nucleotide sequence: TGTGCCAGCAGCAAAGGCTACAGGGGCGGGATGGAGCACTACGAGCAGTACTTC. It is translated as CASSKGYRGGMEHYEQYF.

V is TRBV5-8 and J is TRBJ1-2; no definite D call. Trimming cost V 7 bases and J 4 bases, with 14 bases left between them. This CDR3 contains 13 residues. Germline CDR1 SGHTS, CDR2 YDEGEE. The CDR3 DNA follows: TGTGCCAGCCCCCGGACGGGATTCTATGGCTACACCTTC. Its translation: CASPRTGFYGYTF.

In DNA, the CDR3 is TGCGCCAGCAGCTTGGCCGGGCAGGGCCCTGAAGCTTTCTTT. It codes for CASSLAGQGPEAFF. V is TRBV5-1 and J is TRBJ1-1; the D gene is possibly TRBD1 (5 bases). V lost 0 bases and J 6 bases, leaving 12 bases between the germline ends. This CDR3 region has 14 residues. CDR1 and CDR2 (germline): SGHRS, YFSETQ. Together with reference TRBV5-1 and TRBJ1-1, the CDR3 gives the full variable domain: KAGVTQTPRYLIKTRGQQVTLSCSPISGHRSVSWYQQTPGQGLQFLFEYFSETQRNKGNFPGRFSGRQFSNSRSEMNVSTLELGDSALYLCASSLAGQGPEAFFGQGTRLTVV.

The V gene is TRBV19, the J gene TRBJ1-2; tentative D call: TRBD1 (6 bases). The V and J ends lost 8 bases and 0 bases respectively, with 13 bases between them. From germline, CDR1 is LNHDA and CDR2 SQIVND (reference sequence). The CDR3 consists of 14 residues. CDR3 amino acids: CASCDQGTNYGYTF. The CDR3 DNA is TGTGCCAGTTGCGACCAGGGGACTAACTATGGCTACACCTTC.

The V and J genes are TRBV19 and TRBJ2-7; 7 bases map to TRBD2. Trimming removed 7 bases from V and 2 bases from J; junction bases left unmatched: 5. CDR1 LNHDA and CDR2 SQIVND come from the germline V gene (reference sequence). CDR3 length equals 13 residues. The CDR3 is CASNPAGTYEQYF. The CDR3 bases are TGTGCCAGTAATCCAGCGGGGACCTACGAGCAGTACTTC.